The 25 T cell receptor beta chains given below trace back to one sample, sequenced in a study of CD8+ T cells in alopecia areata. Extraction of RNA preceded its reverse transcription into cDNA, which served as the sequencing template. Measured with immunoSEQ multiplex PCR; TCRdb has only the in-frame clones, and not every one. Altogether over 250,000 clones are present, about 62% being singletons, with the ten largest covering 0.9% to 0.95%. Treatment noted: oral pan-JAK inhibitor, 5-10 mg twice daily. The sample in question was CD4+ T cells sorted from blood, obtained around week 54, from a patient treated with tofacitinib. These TCRs come from a human donor with alopecia areata.

The chain links TRBV7-2 to TRBJ2-3; D is unclear. The germline CDR1 and CDR2 sequences are SGHTA and FQGNSA. The ends were cut back, 2 bases at V and 2 bases at J, with 8 bases in the middle. The CDR3 has 14 residues. For the CDR3, the DNA is TGTGCCAGCAGCTTACGCCGGATCACAGATACGCAGTATTTT. It yields the protein CASSLRRITDTQYF.

The genes are TRBV6-6 and TRBJ1-5, with 8 bases that match TRBD1. The length of the CDR3 is 15 residues. With V trimmed by 2 bases and J by 4 bases, 4 bases remained unmatched. CDR1 is MNHNY and CDR2 is SVGAGI in the germline V gene (reference sequence). CDR3 residues: CASSYVRGRNQPQHF. In nucleotides, the CDR3 is TGTGCCAGCAGTTACGTCAGGGGGCGGAATCAGCCCCAGCATTTT.

The rearrangement uses TRBV30 and TRBJ1-6; maybe TRBD1 (5 bases). V was trimmed by 2 bases and J by 2 bases, leaving 13 bases between them. The germline V gene has CDR1 GTSNPN and CDR2 SVGIG (reference sequence). The CDR3 length is 16 residues. In DNA, the CDR3 is TGTGCCTGGAGTTCCCAGGGTTTTCCCTATAATTCACCCCTCCACTTT. It codes for CAWSSQGFPYNSPLHF.

In DNA form, the CDR3 reads TGTGCCAGCAGCGTGAGTATGTGGAGCATGAACACTGAAGCTTTCTTT. It is translated as CASSVSMWSMNTEAFF. V and J are TRBV7-9 and TRBJ1-1; D uncertain. The germline CDR1 and CDR2 sequences are SEHNR and FQNEAQ (reference sequence). The ends were cut back, 5 bases at V and 0 bases at J, with 16 bases in the middle. The CDR3 is 16 amino acids.

This chain connects TRBV29-1 to TRBJ2-7, with 13 bases that match TRBD2. J was trimmed by 2 bases and V by 6 bases; bases with no gene match: 1. The CDR3 is 13 residues long. CDR1 SQVTM and CDR2 ANQGSEA come from the germline V gene. The CDR3 DNA sequence: TGCAGCGTAGGGACTAGCGGGGCCTACGAGCAGTACTTC. It codes for CSVGTSGAYEQYF.

V gene TRBV30 combines with J gene TRBJ1-5; D unclear. V dropped 0 bases and J dropped 0 bases, with 6 bases sitting between them. The CDR3 has 14 amino acids. The V gene's germline CDR1 is GTSNPN and CDR2 SVGIG (reference sequence). Here the CDR3 reads CAWSVKGSNQPQHF. CDR3 DNA sequence: TGTGCCTGGAGTGTAAAGGGTAGCAATCAGCCCCAGCATTTT.

CDR3 coding DNA: TGCAGCGTTGAACGGCAGAGCACAGATACGCAGTATTTT. This gives the protein CSVERQSTDTQYF. The chain is built from TRBV29-1 and TRBJ2-3; no clear D gene. Germline V gene lookup returns CDR1 SQVTM and CDR2 ANQGSEA. The length of the CDR3 is 13 residues. V lost 2 bases and J 0 bases, leaving 6 bases between the germline ends.

The rearrangement joins TRBV15 to TRBJ1-5, with D maybe TRBD1 (6 bases). The CDR3 is 14 residues long. From germline, CDR1 is LNHNV and CDR2 YYDKDF (reference sequence). The V gene lost 8 bases and the J gene lost 2 bases, with 13 bases spanning the gap. The CDR3: CATSGQIRNQPQHF. The CDR3 nucleotides read TGTGCCACCTCTGGACAGATCCGCAATCAGCCCCAGCATTTT.

The chain links TRBV30 to TRBJ1-1; D gene unclear. Germline V gene lookup returns CDR1 GTSNPN and CDR2 SVGIG (reference sequence). The CDR3 is made up of 14 amino acids. Trimming shortened V by 0 bases and J by 1 base, and 9 bases separated the two germline ends. The CDR3 nucleotides are TGTGCCTGGAGTGTACCCTCCTGGAACACTGAAGCTTTCTTT. Encoded protein: CAWSVPSWNTEAFF.

The chain recombines TRBV25-1 with TRBJ1-2; TRBD1 matches 7 bases. The CDR3 has 12 amino acids. The germline V gene has CDR1 MGHDK and CDR2 SYGVNS. V was clipped by 8 bases and J by 3 bases; unmatched bases: 3. The CDR3 reads CASRTGYYGYTF. The DNA for the CDR3 is TGTGCCAGCCGGACAGGTTACTATGGCTACACCTTC.

The CDR3 reads CASSPPGPLQETQYF. In nucleotides, the CDR3 is TGTGCCAGCTCACCCCCTGGACCTCTCCAAGAGACCCAGTACTTC. The chain has TRBV18 and TRBJ2-5; no clear D gene. Germline loops: CDR1 KGHSH, CDR2 LQKENI. This CDR3 contains 15 residues. Trimming pared 3 bases from V and 1 base from J, leaving 12 bases between.

J is TRBJ2-1 and V is TRBV7-8; D uncertain. V was trimmed by 4 bases and J by 4 bases, leaving 8 bases between them. CDR1 and CDR2 from the germline V gene are SGHVS and FQNEAQ. This CDR3 contains 13 residues. The CDR3 loop reads CASSSSRYNEQFF. In DNA, the CDR3 is TGTGCCAGCAGCTCGAGCCGTTACAATGAGCAGTTCTTC.

As to this clone: Other DNA variants within this sample encode the same CDR3. V gene TRBV13 combines with J gene TRBJ1-3; 7 nucleotides line up with TRBD1. Germline lookup yields CDR1 PRHDT and CDR2 FYEKMQ (reference sequence). V lost 5 bases and J lost 0; bases outside the gene matches: 4. The CDR3 consists of 15 residues. Written as DNA, the CDR3 is TGTGCCAGCAGCCCCGGGACAGTCTCTGGAAACACCATATATTTT. Translating gives CASSPGTVSGNTIYF.

This chain uses TRBV30 with TRBJ1-4; D gene uncertain. Germline CDR1 and CDR2: GTSNPN and SVGIG (reference sequence). With 0 bases removed from V and 8 bases from J, the gap between germline ends came to 16 bases. CDR3 length equals 15 residues. CDR3 sequence reads: CAWSVRRGVREKLFF. CDR3 bases: TGTGCCTGGAGTGTACGTCGGGGAGTACGGGAAAAACTGTTTTTT.

This sequence joins TRBV5-1 and TRBJ2-5; 10 nucleotides agree with TRBD2. The V and J ends lost 4 bases and 2 bases, in that order; junction bases with no gene match: 8. Germline CDR1 is SGHRS and CDR2 is YFSETQ. The CDR3 runs 16 residues. The CDR3 protein is CASSRGLAEDQETQYF. The CDR3 region has the DNA TGCGCCAGCAGCCGTGGACTAGCGGAAGATCAAGAGACCCAGTACTTC. Full variable domain (rest looked up from reference TRBV5-1 and TRBJ2-5): KAGVTQTPRYLIKTRGQQVTLSCSPISGHRSVSWYQQTPGQGLQFLFEYFSETQRNKGNFPGRFSGRQFSNSRSEMNVSTLELGDSALYLCASSRGLAEDQETQYFGPGTRLLVL.

The chain carries TRBV20-1 and TRBJ2-5, with no clear D. Per the germline V gene, CDR1 is DFQATT and CDR2 is SNEGSKA (reference sequence). CDR3 size: 11 residues. The ends were cut back, 2 bases at V and 4 bases at J, with 5 bases in the middle. The CDR3 nucleotides read TGCAGTGCTAGACTGAGAGAGACCCAGTACTTC. Protein sequence: CSARLRETQYF.

The chain's CDR3 is CASRVLAIQETQYF. CDR3 bases: TGTGCCAGCAGGGTACTAGCGATCCAAGAGACCCAGTACTTC. The rearrangement links TRBV9 to TRBJ2-5; 7 nucleotides agree with TRBD2. Germline CDR1 and CDR2: SGDLS and YYNGEE. This CDR3 is built from 14 residues. Losses at the gene ends were 5 bases for V and 1 base for J; bases not matched to a gene: 5.

The gene calls are TRBV4-3 and TRBJ1-6, with D maybe TRBD1 (6 bases). Germline V lookup: CDR1 LGHNA, CDR2 YSLEER. V shed 3 bases and J shed 10 bases, with 16 bases lying between them. There are 15 residues in the CDR3. The CDR3 loop is CASSQQVSTGSPLHF. CDR3 sequence (DNA): TGCGCCAGCAGCCAGCAGGTTTCGACAGGATCACCCCTCCACTTT.

The chain links TRBV30 to TRBJ1-4, with D maybe TRBD1 (5 bases). The germline V gene encodes CDR1 GTSNPN and CDR2 SVGIG (reference sequence). This CDR3 region has 14 residues. Trimming took 0 bases from V and 4 from J, leaving 9 bases between them. The CDR3 nucleotides read TGTGCCTGGAGTGTACGGGGCCTTAATGAAAAACTGTTTTTT. The encoded protein is CAWSVRGLNEKLFF.

The chain couples TRBV29-1 to TRBJ2-3, with no clear D. The CDR3 length is 15 residues. Germline values: CDR1 SQVTM, CDR2 ANQGSEA. Trimming removed 6 bases from V and 2 bases from J, with 18 bases in between. Written as DNA, the CDR3 is TGCAGCGTCTGCTATCTGGCGACCGCCACAGATACGCAGTATTTT. Amino acids: CSVCYLATATDTQYF.

This chain joins TRBV29-1 and TRBJ2-7; tentatively, D is TRBD2 (5 bases). In germline, CDR1 is SQVTM, CDR2 ANQGSEA. The V end was cut by 4 bases, the J end by 0 bases, with 10 bases between. This CDR3 comprises 13 residues. CDR3 amino acids: CSVGAASSYEQYF. The CDR3 bases are TGCAGCGTTGGAGCGGCTTCCTCCTACGAGCAGTACTTC.

V and J are TRBV2 and TRBJ2-1; maybe TRBD1 (7 bases). V was clipped by 4 bases and J by 3 bases, with 10 bases between them. Germline V lookup: CDR1 SNHLY, CDR2 FYNNEI. The CDR3 is 14 residues long. CDR3 residues: CASSGRGDYNEQFF. The CDR3 DNA reads as TGTGCCAGCAGTGGCAGGGGGGACTACAATGAGCAGTTCTTC.

This clone showed up just a few times. The rearrangement joins TRBV5-1 to TRBJ2-6; no reliable D call. The CDR3 runs 16 residues. CDR1 SGHRS and CDR2 YFSETQ come from the germline V gene. V lost 4 bases, J lost 0 bases, and 11 bases lay in between. DNA of the CDR3: TGCGCCAGCAGCCTAGGCACCAACTCTGGGGCCAACGTCCTGACTTTC. Translating gives CASSLGTNSGANVLTF. The full variable domain, its missing parts supplied by reference TRBV5-1 and TRBJ2-6, is KAGVTQTPRYLIKTRGQQVTLSCSPISGHRSVSWYQQTPGQGLQFLFEYFSETQRNKGNFPGRFSGRQFSNSRSEMNVSTLELGDSALYLCASSLGTNSGANVLTFGAGSRLTVL.

CDR3 region: CASRTTGYDEQFF. CDR3 bases: TGTGCCAGCAGAACTACAGGGTATGATGAGCAGTTCTTC. The chain joins TRBV6-5 to TRBJ2-1, with a tentative D call TRBD1 (6 bases). V dropped 6 bases and J dropped 8 bases, with 14 bases sitting between them. From germline, CDR1 is MNHEY and CDR2 SVGAGI. The CDR3 totals 13 residues.

V is TRBV2 and J is TRBJ2-3; D tentatively fits TRBD1 or TRBD2 (5 bases each). This CDR3 contains 14 residues. V was cut by 8 bases and J by 4 bases, with 16 bases left in between. CDR1 SNHLY and CDR2 FYNNEI come from the germline V gene. CDR3 DNA sequence: TGTGCCAGCCCCGGGACCGGAGGTCCAGATACGCAGTATTTT. Residues: CASPGTGGPDTQYF. Filled out from reference TRBV2 and TRBJ2-3, the complete variable domain reads EPEVTQTPSHQVTQMGQEVILRCVPISNHLYFYWYRQILGQKVEFLVSFYNNEISEKSEIFDDQFSVERPDGSNFTLKIRSTKLEDSAMYFCASPGTGGPDTQYFGPGTRLTVL.